This TCR beta chain was captured by sequencing in a study of OX40 agonist ivuxolimab in advanced cancers. J was trimmed by 9 bases and V by 6 bases; bases with no gene match: 11. The CDR3 has 16 residues. The germline V gene encodes CDR1 SGDLS and CDR2 YYNGEE. Only in-frame clones appear in the TCRdb table, and some are missing; sequencing was by immunoSEQ multiplex PCR. The data show 90,000 to 120,000 clones, around 93% seen once. The sample in question was CD4+ or CD8+ T cells sorted from blood, obtained in a trial of the OX40 agonist ivuxolimab. The chain combines TRBV9 with TRBJ2-1; 14 bases are a match to TRBD2. This TCR was sampled from an adult with an advanced solid tumor such as melanoma, head and neck, liver or kidney cancer. CDR3 region: CASNLGGLAGVGEQFF. CDR3 in DNA: TGTGCCAGCAACCTAGGGGGACTAGCGGGAGTGGGTGAGCAGTTCTTC. Full variable domain (remainder filled in from reference TRBV9 and TRBJ2-1): DSGVTQTPKHLITATGQRVTLRCSPRSGDLSVYWYQQSLDQGLQFLIQYYNGEERAKGNILERFSAQQFPDLHSELNLSSLELGDSALYFCASNLGGLAGVGEQFFGPGTRLTVL.